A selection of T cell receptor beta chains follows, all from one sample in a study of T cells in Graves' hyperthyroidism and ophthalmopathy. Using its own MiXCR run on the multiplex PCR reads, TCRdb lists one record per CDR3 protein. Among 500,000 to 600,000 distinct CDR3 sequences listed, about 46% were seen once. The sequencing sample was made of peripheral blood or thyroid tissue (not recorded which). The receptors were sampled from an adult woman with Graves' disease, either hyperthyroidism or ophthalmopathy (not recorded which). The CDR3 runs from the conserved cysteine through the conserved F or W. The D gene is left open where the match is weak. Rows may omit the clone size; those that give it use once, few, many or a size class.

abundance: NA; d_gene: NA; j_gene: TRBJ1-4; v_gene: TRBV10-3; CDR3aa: CAISETGPATNEKLFF; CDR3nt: TGTGCCATCAGTGAGACGGGACCCGCAACTAATGAAAAACTGTTTTTT
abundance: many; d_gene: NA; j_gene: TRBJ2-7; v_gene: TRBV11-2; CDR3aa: CASSIGPEQYF; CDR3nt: TGTGCCAGCAGCATTGGACCGGAGCAGTACTTC
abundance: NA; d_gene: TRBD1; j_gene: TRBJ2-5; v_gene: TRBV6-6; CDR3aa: CASKGTGLETQYF; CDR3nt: TGTGCCAGCAAGGGGACAGGGCTTGAGACCCAGTACTTC
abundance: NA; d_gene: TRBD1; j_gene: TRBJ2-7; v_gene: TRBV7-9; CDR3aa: CASKPRDRPSYEQYF; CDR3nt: TGTGCCAGCAAACCCCGGGACAGACCATCCTACGAGCAGTACTTC
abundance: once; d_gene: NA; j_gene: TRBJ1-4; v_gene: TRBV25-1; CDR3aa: CASRGSQRGPNEKLFF; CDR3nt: TGTGCCAGCAGGGGTTCCCAAAGAGGACCTAATGAAAAACTGTTTTTT
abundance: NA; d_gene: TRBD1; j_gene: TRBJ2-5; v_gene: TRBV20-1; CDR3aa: CSASRYRGETQYF; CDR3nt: TGCAGTGCTAGTAGGTACAGGGGAGAGACCCAGTACTTC
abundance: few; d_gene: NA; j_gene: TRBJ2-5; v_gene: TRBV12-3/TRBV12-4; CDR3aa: CASSFGGGLETQYF; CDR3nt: TGTGCCAGCAGTTTCGGCGGTGGACTCGAGACCCAGTACTTC
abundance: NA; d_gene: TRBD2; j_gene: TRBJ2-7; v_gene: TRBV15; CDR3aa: CATSRDRLAGGETYEQYF; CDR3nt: TGTGCCACCAGCAGAGATCGGTTAGCGGGAGGGGAGACCTACGAGCAGTACTTC
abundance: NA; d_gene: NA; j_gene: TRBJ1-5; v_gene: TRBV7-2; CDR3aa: CASSGGGGRQPQHF; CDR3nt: TGTGCCAGCAGCGGGGGGGGGGGCCGGCAGCCCCAGCATTTT
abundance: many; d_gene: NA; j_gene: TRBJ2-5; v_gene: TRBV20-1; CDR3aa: CSASRTPRDQETQYF; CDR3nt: TGCAGTGCTAGCCGCACCCCCCGCGACCAAGAGACCCAGTACTTC
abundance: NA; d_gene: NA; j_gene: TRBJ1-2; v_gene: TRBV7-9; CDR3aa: CASSQGARGNGYTF; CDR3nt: TGTGCCAGCAGCCAAGGCGCTAGGGGGAACGGCTACACCTTC
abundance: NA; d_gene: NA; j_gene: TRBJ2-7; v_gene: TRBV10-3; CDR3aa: CAITPDGYEQYF; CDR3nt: TGTGCCATCACCCCCGATGGCTACGAGCAGTACTTC
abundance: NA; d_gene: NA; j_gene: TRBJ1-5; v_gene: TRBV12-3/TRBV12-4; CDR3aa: CASSLEQFNQPQHF; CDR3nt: TGTGCCAGCAGTTTAGAACAGTTCAATCAGCCCCAGCATTTT
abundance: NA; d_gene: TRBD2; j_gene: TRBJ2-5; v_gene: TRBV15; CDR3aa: CATSRAAGRQETQYF; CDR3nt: TGTGCCACCAGCAGAGCAGCGGGACGCCAAGAGACCCAGTACTTC
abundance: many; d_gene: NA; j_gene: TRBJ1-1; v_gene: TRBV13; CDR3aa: CASSGERELVNTEAFF; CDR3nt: TGTGCCAGCAGCGGGGAGAGGGAGTTGGTGAACACTGAAGCTTTCTTT
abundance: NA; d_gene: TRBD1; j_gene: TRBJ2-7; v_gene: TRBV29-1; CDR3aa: CSVGARTGAYEQYF; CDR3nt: TGCAGCGTTGGGGCCCGGACAGGCGCCTACGAGCAGTACTTC
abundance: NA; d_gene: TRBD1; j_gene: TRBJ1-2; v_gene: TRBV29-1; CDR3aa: CSVERGTGYGYTF; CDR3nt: TGCAGCGTTGAGAGAGGGACAGGCTATGGCTACACCTTC
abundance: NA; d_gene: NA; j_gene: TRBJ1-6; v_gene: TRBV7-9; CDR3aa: CAVGVGQPNSPLHF; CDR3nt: TGTGCCGTAGGGGTAGGACAGCCTAATTCACCCCTCCACTTT
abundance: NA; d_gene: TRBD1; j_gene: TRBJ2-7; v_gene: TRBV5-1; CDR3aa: CASSLTGVNYGYEQYF; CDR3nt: TGTGCCAGCAGCTTGACAGGGGTTAACTATGGCTACGAGCAGTACTTC
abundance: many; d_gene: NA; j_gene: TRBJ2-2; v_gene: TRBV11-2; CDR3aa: CASSHRRGTGELFF; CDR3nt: TGTGCCAGCAGCCACCGAAGGGGGACCGGGGAGCTGTTTTTT
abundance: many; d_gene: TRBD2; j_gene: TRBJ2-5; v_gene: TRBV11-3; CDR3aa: CASSLNGGRYETQYF; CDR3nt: TGTGCCAGCAGCTTAAACGGCGGGAGGTATGAGACCCAGTACTTC
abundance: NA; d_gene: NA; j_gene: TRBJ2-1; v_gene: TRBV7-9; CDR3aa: CASSTGPKPYNEQFF; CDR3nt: TGTGCCAGCAGCACGGGACCGAAGCCCTACAATGAGCAGTTCTTC
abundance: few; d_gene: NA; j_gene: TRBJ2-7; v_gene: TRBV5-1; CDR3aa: CASSRDNYEQYF; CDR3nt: TGCGCCAGCTCCCGTGACAACTACGAGCAGTACTTC
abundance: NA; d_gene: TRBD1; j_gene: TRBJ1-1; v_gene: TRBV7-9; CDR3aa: CASSPSQGQAAFF; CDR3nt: TGTGCCAGCAGCCCATCACAGGGACAGGCAGCTTTCTTT
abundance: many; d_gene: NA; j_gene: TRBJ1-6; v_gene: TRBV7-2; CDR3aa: CASSLVTIAWGVNSPLHF; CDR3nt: TGTGCCAGCAGCTTAGTTACGATCGCTTGGGGGGTCAATTCACCCCTCCACTTT
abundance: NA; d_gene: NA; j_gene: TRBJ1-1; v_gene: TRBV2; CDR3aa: CASSEGAGGILNTEAFF; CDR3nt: TGTGCCAGCAGTGAAGGAGCAGGTGGGATCCTGAACACTGAAGCTTTCTTT
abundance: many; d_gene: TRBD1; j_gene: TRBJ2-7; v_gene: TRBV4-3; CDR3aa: CASSRGRGTYEQYF; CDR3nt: TGCGCCAGCAGCCGTGGCAGGGGGACCTACGAGCAGTACTTC
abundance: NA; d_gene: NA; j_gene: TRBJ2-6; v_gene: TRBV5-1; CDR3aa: CASSFPDTGTGANVLTF; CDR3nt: TGCGCCAGCAGCTTCCCAGATACGGGCACTGGGGCCAACGTCCTGACTTTC
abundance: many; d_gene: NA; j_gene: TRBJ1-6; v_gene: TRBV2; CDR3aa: CASSEAGDSPLHF; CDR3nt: TGTGCCAGCAGTGAAGCGGGTGACTCACCCCTCCACTTT
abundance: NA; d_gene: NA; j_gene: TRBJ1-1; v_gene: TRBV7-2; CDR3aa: CASSLRWRGTLNTEAFF; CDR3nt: TGTGCCAGCAGCTTAAGGTGGAGGGGGACACTGAACACTGAAGCTTTCTTT
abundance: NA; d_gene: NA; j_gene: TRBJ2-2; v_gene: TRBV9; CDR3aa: CASSSLSITGELFF; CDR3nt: TGTGCCAGCAGCTCCCTATCGATAACCGGGGAGCTGTTTTTT
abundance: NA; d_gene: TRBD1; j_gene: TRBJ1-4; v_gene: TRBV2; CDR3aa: CASSENGQGHNEKLFF; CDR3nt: TGTGCCAGCAGTGAAAACGGACAGGGCCATAATGAAAAACTGTTTTTT